A single sample is the source of the 2 T cell receptor beta chains below, sequenced in a study of T cell repertoires in cytomegalovirus infection. TCRdb analysed the reads with MiXCR anew, one entry per CDR3 protein. The sample carries some 440,000 distinct CDR3 sequences, roughly 30% recorded once. The sequencing input was PBMCs. The receptors here all came from a human donor in good health (CMV status not recorded). Some clones in this sample may be carry-over from other donors' samples.

The V call is TRBV4-1, the J call TRBJ1-2; 10 bases match TRBD1. Germline V gene lookup returns CDR1 MGHRA and CDR2 YSYEKL. The junction had 8 bases not matched to a gene; V was cut back by 3 bases and J by 4 bases. The CDR3 consists of 16 residues. CDR3 region: CASSQTDRGLSYGYTF. In DNA form, the CDR3 reads TGCGCCAGCAGCCAGACCGACAGGGGGCTGAGCTATGGCTACACCTTC.

This clonotype occurred a few times. This sequence joins TRBV6-5 and TRBJ2-1, with D perhaps matching TRBD2 (7 bases). CDR1 MNHEY and CDR2 SVGAGI come from the germline V gene. CDR3 length: 15 amino acids. Between the trimmed V and J ends, which lost 2 bases and 8 bases, there was a span of 16 bases. The CDR3: CASSYTGGGEDEQFF. CDR3 in DNA: TGTGCCAGCAGTTACACCGGAGGGGGGGAGGATGAGCAGTTCTTC.